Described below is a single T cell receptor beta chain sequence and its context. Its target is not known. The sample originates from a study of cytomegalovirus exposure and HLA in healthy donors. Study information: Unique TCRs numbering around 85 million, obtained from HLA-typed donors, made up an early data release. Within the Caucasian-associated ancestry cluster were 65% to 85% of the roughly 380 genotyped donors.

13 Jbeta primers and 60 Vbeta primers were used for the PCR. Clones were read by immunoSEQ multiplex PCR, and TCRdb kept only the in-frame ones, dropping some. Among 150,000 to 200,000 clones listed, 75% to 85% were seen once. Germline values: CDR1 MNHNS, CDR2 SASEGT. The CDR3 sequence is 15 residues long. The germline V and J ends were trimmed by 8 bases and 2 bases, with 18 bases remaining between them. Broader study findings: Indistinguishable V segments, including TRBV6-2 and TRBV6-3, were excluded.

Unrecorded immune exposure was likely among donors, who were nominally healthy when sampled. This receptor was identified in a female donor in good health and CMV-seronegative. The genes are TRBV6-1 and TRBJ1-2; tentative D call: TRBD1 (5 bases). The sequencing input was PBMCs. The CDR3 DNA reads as TGTGCCAGCCGAGTTGCCAGGGCTATGAACTATGGCTACACCTTC. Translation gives CASRVARAMNYGYTF.